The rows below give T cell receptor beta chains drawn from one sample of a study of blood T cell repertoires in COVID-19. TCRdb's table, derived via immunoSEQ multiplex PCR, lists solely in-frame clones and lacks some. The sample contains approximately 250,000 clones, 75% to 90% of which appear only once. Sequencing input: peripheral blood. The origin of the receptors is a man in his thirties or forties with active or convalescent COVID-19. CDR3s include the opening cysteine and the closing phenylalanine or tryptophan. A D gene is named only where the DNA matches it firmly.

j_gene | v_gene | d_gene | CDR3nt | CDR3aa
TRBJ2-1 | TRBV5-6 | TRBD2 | TGTGCCAGCAGCTTACTAGCGGGGAGGAATGAGCAGTTCTTC | CASSLLAGRNEQFF
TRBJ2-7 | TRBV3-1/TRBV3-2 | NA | TGTGCCAGCAGCCTCGGGGTGGGCGAGCAGTACTTC | CASSLGVGEQYF
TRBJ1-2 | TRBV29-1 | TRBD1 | TGCAGCGTTAGCAGGGGGCATGGCTACACCTTC | CSVSRGHGYTF
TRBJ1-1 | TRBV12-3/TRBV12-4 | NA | TGTGCCAGCACCCAGGGCCTCACTGAAGCTTTCTTT | CASTQGLTEAFF
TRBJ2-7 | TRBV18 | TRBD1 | TGTGCCAGCTCACCAAACAGGGGCTACGAGCAGTACTTC | CASSPNRGYEQYF
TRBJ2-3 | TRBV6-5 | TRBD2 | TGTGCCAGCAGTTACTCGACGGGGGGGCCAGATACGCAGTATTTT | CASSYSTGGPDTQYF
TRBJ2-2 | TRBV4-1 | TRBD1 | TGCGCCAGCAGCTGGGACAGATCGAACACCGGGGAGCTGTTTTTT | CASSWDRSNTGELFF
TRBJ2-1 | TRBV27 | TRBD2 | TGTGCCAGCACAACTATCTCCCCACTAGCGCAACCGAACAATGAGCAGTTCTTC | CASTTISPLAQPNNEQFF
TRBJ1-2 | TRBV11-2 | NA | TGTGCCAGCAGCTTAGGTTTACCGTTAGCTAACTATGGCTACACCTTC | CASSLGLPLANYGYTF
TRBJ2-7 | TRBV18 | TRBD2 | TGTGCCAGCTCACCAATGCCTAGCGGTTCCTCCTACGAGCAGTACTTC | CASSPMPSGSSYEQYF